This T cell receptor beta chain was obtained from a study of blood T cell repertoires in COVID-19. Study as a whole: Acute and convalescent COVID-19 samples came from the United States, Italy and Spain.

Germline V gene sequence: CDR1 MNHEY, CDR2 SVGAGI. The CDR3 is made up of 12 amino acids. Trimming left V 8 bases short and J 0 bases short, with 8 bases between. The protocol was immunoSEQ multiplex PCR, while the TCRdb copy is restricted to in-frame clones and leaves out a portion. The data hold 270,000 or so clones, with more than 85% observed a single time. The TCR was taken from a man aged 35 to 55 with acute or convalescent COVID-19. This rearrangement joins TRBV6-5 to TRBJ2-7; D is unresolved. The sequenced sample was peripheral blood. The chain's CDR3 is CASGVSSYEQYF. The CDR3 DNA reads TGTGCCAGCGGAGTCAGCTCCTACGAGCAGTACTTC.